The rows below give T cell receptor beta chains drawn from one sample of a study of PD-L1 blockade in urothelial cancer. Profiling relied on immunoSEQ multiplex PCR, and the TCRdb table lists in-frame clones only, not all of them. The data contain tens of thousands of clones, 84% of them singletons. Here the sequenced sample was PBMCs, taken around atezolizumab (anti-PD-L1) treatment. The receptors were sampled from a man aged 55 to 69 with urothelial cancer. The CDR3 runs from the conserved cysteine through the conserved F or W. The D gene is left open where the match is weak. Only part of the rows carry a size: once, few, many, or a class if the clone is expanded.

.	TRBV15	TRBJ2-3	TRBD1	16	CATSEPTGGGQDTQYF	TGTGCCACCAGCGAACCGACAGGGGGTGGTCAAGATACGCAGTATTTT
.	TRBV6-1	TRBJ1-1	.	13	CASSPGQNTEAFF	TGTGCCAGCAGTCCGGGACAGAACACTGAAGCTTTCTTT
.	TRBV28	TRBJ2-7	.	11	CASTSSYEQYF	TGTGCCAGCACGAGCTCCTACGAGCAGTACTTC
.	TRBV27	TRBJ2-1	TRBD2	16	CASSLYGTSGYNEQFF	TGTGCCAGCAGTTTATATGGGACTAGCGGTTACAATGAGCAGTTCTTC
.	TRBV6-1	TRBJ1-3	TRBD1	16	CASSGGQAGSGNTIYF	TGTGCCAGCAGTGGGGGACAGGCCGGCTCTGGAAACACCATATATTTT
.	TRBV28	TRBJ2-7	TRBD2	15	CASSRTSGSAFGVYF	TGTGCCAGCAGTCGGACTAGCGGGTCCGCCTTTGGTGTGTACTTC
.	TRBV6-5	TRBJ1-2	TRBD1	13	CASSSGQGDGYTF	TGTGCCAGCAGTTCCGGACAGGGGGATGGCTACACCTTC
.	TRBV7-9	TRBJ2-6	.	16	CASRRSELSGANVLTF	TGTGCCAGCAGGAGATCGGAGCTCTCTGGGGCCAACGTCCTGACTTTC
.	TRBV6-1	TRBJ1-6	TRBD1	15	CASSDRQGRASPLHF	TGTGCCAGCAGTGACCGACAGGGTCGAGCTTCACCCCTCCACTTT
.	TRBV5-1	TRBJ2-5	.	15	CASSLAGGPGETQYF	TGCGCCAGCAGCTTGGCCGGGGGTCCTGGGGAGACCCAGTACTTC
.	TRBV19	TRBJ2-1	TRBD2	19	CASSIVGLKLAGTYNEQFF	TGTGCCAGTAGTATAGTAGGCCTTAAACTAGCGGGCACATACAATGAGCAGTTCTTC
.	TRBV9	TRBJ1-5	.	13	CASSVEGYQPQHF	TGTGCCAGCAGCGTGGAGGGATATCAGCCCCAGCATTTT
few	TRBV7-8	TRBJ2-7	.	12	CASTSSVYEQYF	TGTGCCAGCACTTCCTCCGTCTACGAGCAGTACTTC
.	TRBV12-5	TRBJ1-3	.	16	CASGPPTGFSGNTIYF	TGTGCTAGTGGTCCTCCGACTGGGTTCTCTGGAAACACCATATATTTT
.	TRBV19	TRBJ1-1	TRBD1	14	CASRTDRVSTEAFF	TGTGCCAGTAGGACGGACAGGGTTAGCACTGAAGCTTTCTTT
.	TRBV19	TRBJ2-7	.	14	CASSMGGQNYEQYF	TGTGCCAGTAGTATGGGGGGACAGAACTACGAGCAGTACTTC
.	TRBV21-1	TRBJ2-7	.	13	CASSKAEAGVQYF	TGTGCCAGCAGCAAAGCGGAGGCAGGGGTCCAGTACTTC
.	TRBV11-1	TRBJ1-2	TRBD1	15	CASSLDAGTDYGYTF	TGTGCCAGCAGCTTAGATGCCGGGACAGACTATGGCTACACCTTC
.	TRBV2	TRBJ1-5	.	14	CASSDGGGHQPQHF	TGTGCCAGCAGTGACGGGGGGGGCCATCAGCCCCAGCATTTT
.	TRBV12-5	TRBJ1-5	.	13	CASGEESNQPQHF	TGTGCTAGTGGGGAGGAAAGCAATCAGCCCCAGCATTTT
.	TRBV7-2	TRBJ1-6	TRBD1	17	CASSLGLSRQGNSPLHF	TGTGCCAGCAGCTTAGGACTCTCTAGACAGGGGAATTCACCCCTCCACTTT
.	TRBV27	TRBJ1-5	TRBD1	14	CASSFSDRDQPQHF	TGTGCCAGCAGTTTTTCGGACAGGGATCAGCCCCAGCATTTT
.	TRBV29-1	TRBJ2-5	.	12	CSVEFTRETQYF	TGCAGCGTTGAATTCACCAGAGAGACCCAGTACTTC
.	TRBV11-3	TRBJ2-6	TRBD2	18	CASSPRAGGESGANVLTF	TGTGCCAGCAGCCCGAGGGCGGGAGGGGAATCTGGGGCCAACGTCCTGACTTTC
.	TRBV4-2	TRBJ2-5	TRBD2	17	CASSQGAARGGPETQYF	TGTGCCAGCAGCCAAGGAGCTGCGCGGGGGGGCCCGGAGACCCAGTACTTC
.	TRBV29-1	TRBJ2-7	TRBD2	14	CSTISGSGLYEQYF	TGCAGCACTATTAGCGGGAGCGGGCTCTACGAGCAGTACTTC
.	TRBV6-5	TRBJ2-5	.	15	CASSYSVGGGETQYF	TGTGCCAGCAGTTACTCTGTGGGAGGGGGAGAGACCCAGTACTTC
.	TRBV4-1	TRBJ2-7	.	15	CASSRLLQGPYEQYF	TGCGCCAGCAGCCGATTACTGCAGGGTCCCTACGAGCAGTACTTC
.	TRBV18	TRBJ1-1	TRBD1	14	CASSPKGGNTEAFF	TGTGCCAGCTCACCCAAAGGGGGCAACACTGAAGCTTTCTTT
.	TRBV5-1	TRBJ1-2	TRBD1	15	CASSRGTGKDYGYTF	TGCGCCAGCAGCCGGGGGACAGGGAAAGACTATGGCTACACCTTC
.	TRBV7-9	TRBJ2-1	TRBD1	15	CASTRPGTGSHEQFF	TGTGCCAGCACCCGTCCCGGGACAGGGAGTCATGAGCAGTTCTTC
.	TRBV28	TRBJ2-1	TRBD2	15	CASIELAGGRNEQFF	TGTGCCAGCATCGAACTAGCGGGAGGCCGGAATGAGCAGTTCTTC
.	TRBV18	TRBJ1-3	TRBD1	17	CASSPRGQGISGNTIYF	TGTGCCAGCTCACCGCGGGGACAGGGGATCTCTGGAAACACCATATATTTT
.	TRBV6-5	TRBJ1-1	TRBD1	14	CASSNTGVGTEAFF	TGTGCCAGCAGTAACACAGGGGTTGGCACTGAAGCTTTCTTT
few	TRBV14	TRBJ2-3	.	13	CASSQARGGTQYF	TGTGCCAGCAGCCAAGCCCGGGGAGGCACGCAGTATTTT
.	TRBV19	TRBJ1-5	.	15	CASSIGDRSNQPQHF	TGTGCCAGTAGTATAGGTGACAGAAGCAATCAGCCCCAGCATTTT
.	TRBV6-4	TRBJ2-1	TRBD2	15	CASSVVAGDYNEQFF	TGTGCCAGCAGTGTGGTAGCGGGGGACTACAATGAGCAGTTCTTC
.	TRBV7-2	TRBJ2-1	TRBD2	16	CASSLVGTSGPHEQFF	TGTGCCAGCAGCTTAGTAGGGACTAGTGGGCCCCATGAGCAGTTCTTC
few	TRBV10-3	TRBJ2-3	TRBD2	15	CASLTSGYPADTQYF	TGTGCCTCCCTGACTAGCGGATATCCGGCAGATACGCAGTATTTT
few	TRBV10-3	TRBJ1-1	TRBD1	15	CAIRSPGTANTEAFF	TGTGCCATCAGATCCCCCGGGACAGCGAACACTGAAGCTTTCTTT
.	TRBV7-8	TRBJ1-6	TRBD1	13	CAAGQGANSPLHF	TGTGCCGCCGGACAGGGTGCGAATTCACCCCTCCACTTT
.	TRBV6-1	TRBJ2-1	TRBD1	15	CASSIRDRGNNEQFF	TGTGCCAGCAGTATTAGGGACAGGGGGAACAATGAGCAGTTCTTC
.	TRBV7-9	TRBJ1-4	.	16	CASSFRQSATNEKLFF	TGTGCCAGCAGCTTTCGACAGAGCGCAACTAATGAAAAACTGTTTTTT
few	TRBV10-3	TRBJ2-6	.	17	CAISESRGGVGANVLTF	TGTGCCATCAGTGAGTCTAGAGGCGGAGTCGGGGCCAACGTCCTGACTTTC
.	TRBV19	TRBJ1-5	.	14	CASSAQGGVQPQHF	TGTGCCAGTAGCGCCCAGGGAGGGGTCCAGCCCCAGCATTTT
few	TRBV28	TRBJ2-2	TRBD1	17	CASSYPTGVRNTGELFF	TGTGCCAGCAGTTACCCGACAGGGGTAAGGAACACCGGGGAGCTGTTTTTT